The sample holds many counts of the clone carrying this T cell receptor beta chain. Its antigen remains unidentified. The ends were cut back, 3 bases at V and 1 base at J, with 11 bases in the middle. Germline V CDR1 and CDR2: DFQATT, SNEGSKA (reference sequence). The CDR3 has 14 amino acids. This record belongs to a study of T cell repertoires in cytomegalovirus infection. Study as a whole: Shared public TCR beta signatures pointed to both CMV infection and a matching HLA type. General study results and limits: The ex vivo response was dominated by HLA-C-restricted CMV-specific TCR beta clonotypes.

TCRdb reprocessed the reads via MiXCR and lists one record per CDR3 protein. This sample yields some 300,000 distinct CDR3 sequences, of which roughly a tenth are seen a single time; less than 3% belongs to the top ten. The source material was PBMCs. The V call is TRBV20-1, the J call TRBJ2-3, with D possibly being TRBD1 (6 bases). The clonotype was recovered from a human donor in good health (CMV status not recorded). Some clones in this sample may be carry-over from other donors' samples. The CDR3 loop is CSASEAGGTDTQYF. CDR3 coding DNA: TGCAGTGCTAGTGAGGCAGGGGGCACAGATACGCAGTATTTT.